A selection of T cell receptor beta chains follows, all from one sample in a study of cytomegalovirus exposure and HLA in healthy donors. Repertoires were generated with immunoSEQ multiplex PCR, while TCRdb's copy carries only in-frame clones and drops some. The sample holds about 130,000 clones; around 73% are singletons and the top ten take about a tenth. Sequenced: PBMCs. The receptors shown here come from a man under 40 in good health and CMV-seropositive. Each CDR3 is given with its conserved first and last residue. A D gene is named only where the DNA matches it firmly. Part of the rows lack a size; the others show once, few, many or a class for expanded clones.

abundance	len	v_gene	d_gene	j_gene	CDR3aa	CDR3nt
once	13	TRBV11-2	-	TRBJ2-7	CASSLGPGGEQYF	TGTGCCAGCAGCTTAGGGCCTGGGGGCGAGCAGTACTTC
once	16	TRBV4-1	-	TRBJ2-7	CASSPAPAGGNYEQYF	TGCGCCAGCAGCCCGGCCCCCGCGGGCGGCAACTACGAGCAGTACTTC
-	16	TRBV19	-	TRBJ2-1	CASSPRVRPDRGEQFF	TGTGCCAGTAGTCCCCGCGTGAGGCCGGATCGTGGTGAGCAGTTCTTC
-	12	TRBV29-1	-	TRBJ1-2	CSVPQPNYGYTF	TGCAGCGTCCCACAGCCTAACTATGGCTACACCTTC
-	15	TRBV9	TRBD1	TRBJ2-5	CASSSTTGGGETQYF	TGTGCCAGCAGCTCGACGACAGGGGGCGGAGAGACCCAGTACTTC
-	16	TRBV29-1	-	TRBJ2-7	CSVLGTAGGSSYEQYF	TGCAGCGTTTTAGGTACCGCAGGAGGGAGCTCCTACGAGCAGTACTTC
-	13	TRBV4-3	-	TRBJ1-5	CASSQAFNQPQHF	TGCGCCAGCAGCCAAGCCTTTAATCAGCCCCAGCATTTT
-	14	TRBV2	TRBD2	TRBJ2-7	CASRLAGGDREQYF	TGTGCCAGCCGACTAGCGGGAGGTGACCGCGAGCAGTACTTC
once	14	TRBV9	-	TRBJ2-5	CASSVESYQETQYF	TGTGCCAGCAGCGTAGAGAGCTACCAAGAGACCCAGTACTTC
-	15	TRBV6-6	TRBD1	TRBJ2-7	CASSYSTGQPWEQYF	TGTGCCAGCAGTTACTCGACGGGACAGCCATGGGAGCAGTACTTC
-	16	TRBV7-2	-	TRBJ2-1	CASSLGAGSFYNEQFF	TGTGCCAGCAGCTTAGGTGCGGGCTCTTTCTACAATGAGCAGTTCTTC
-	15	TRBV7-8	-	TRBJ2-7	CASSLERATRYEQYF	TGTGCCAGCAGCTTAGAGAGGGCTACCCGCTACGAGCAGTACTTC
few	14	TRBV6-1	-	TRBJ1-1	CATKKDRMNTEAFF	TGTGCCACCAAGAAGGACAGAATGAACACTGAAGCTTTCTTT
few	18	TRBV18	-	TRBJ1-3	CASSSLSSTGYSGNTIYF	TGTGCCAGCTCATCCCTGTCTTCGACAGGCTACTCTGGAAACACCATATATTTT
-	17	TRBV6-1	-	TRBJ1-3	CASSAAGQTNLGNTIYF	TGTGCCAGCAGTGCAGCCGGACAGACGAACCTTGGAAACACCATATATTTT
-	14	TRBV19	-	TRBJ2-3	CASSTPWATDTQYF	TGTGCCAGTAGTACACCGTGGGCCACAGATACGCAGTATTTT
-	14	TRBV28	TRBD1	TRBJ1-2	CASSRPGQGYGYTF	TGTGCCAGCAGTCGACCGGGACAGGGGTATGGCTACACCTTC
-	15	TRBV27	TRBD2	TRBJ2-1	CASTRSGKTYNEQFF	TGTGCCAGCACCCGTAGCGGGAAGACCTACAATGAGCAGTTCTTC
-	14	TRBV7-3	TRBD2	TRBJ2-1	CASSLSGSNNEQFF	TGTGCCAGCAGCTTAAGCGGGAGTAATAATGAGCAGTTCTTC
once	14	TRBV29-1	TRBD1	TRBJ2-5	CSALTGGAEETQYF	TGCAGCGCCCTGACAGGGGGCGCGGAAGAGACCCAGTACTTC
-	14	TRBV9	TRBD1	TRBJ2-3	CASEGTGSTDTQYF	TGTGCCAGCGAGGGGACAGGGTCCACAGATACGCAGTATTTT
-	16	TRBV4-2	-	TRBJ2-4	CASSHFSRPRIGIQYF	TGTGCCAGCAGCCACTTCTCTAGGCCCCGAATCGGCATTCAGTACTTC
-	14	TRBV18	TRBD1	TRBJ2-7	CASSPPRDSPEQYF	TGTGCCAGCTCACCACCAAGGGACAGTCCCGAGCAGTACTTC
-	14	TRBV5-1	-	TRBJ1-2	CASSLALGDYGYTF	TGCGCCAGCAGCTTGGCCCTGGGCGACTATGGCTACACCTTC
-	15	TRBV5-5	TRBD1	TRBJ2-1	CASSLAWTGDNEQFF	TGTGCCAGCAGCTTAGCCTGGACAGGGGACAATGAGCAGTTCTTC
-	14	TRBV25-1	-	TRBJ2-3	CASTVGHSSVTQYF	TGTGCCAGCACGGTTGGACACTCATCGGTTACGCAGTATTTT
few	13	TRBV6-5	-	TRBJ1-1	CASTAGTKNEAFF	TGTGCCAGCACCGCCGGGACAAAAAATGAAGCTTTCTTT
-	15	TRBV5-1	-	TRBJ2-2	CASSLALANTGELFF	TGCGCCAGCAGCTTGGCCCTTGCGAACACCGGGGAGCTGTTTTTT
-	16	TRBV10-3	TRBD1	TRBJ2-7	CAISGRTQGALGEQYF	TGTGCCATCAGTGGTCGGACACAGGGGGCTTTGGGCGAGCAGTACTTC
-	14	TRBV21-1	-	TRBJ2-3	CASSKDRFVDTQYF	TGTGCCAGCAGCAAAGACAGGTTTGTGGATACGCAGTATTTT
-	14	TRBV13	TRBD2	TRBJ2-7	CASSPRGSSYEQYF	TGTGCCAGCAGCCCGCGGGGGAGCTCCTACGAGCAGTACTTC
-	14	TRBV27	-	TRBJ2-1	CASSLALDYNEQFF	TGTGCCAGCAGTTTAGCCCTAGATTACAATGAGCAGTTCTTC
-	16	TRBV5-1	TRBD2	TRBJ2-1	CASSSSSGSFYNEQFF	TGCGCCAGCAGCTCATCTAGCGGGAGCTTCTACAATGAGCAGTTCTTC
-	13	TRBV29-1	TRBD1	TRBJ1-5	CSVGDRGNQPQHF	TGCAGCGTAGGGGACAGGGGAAATCAGCCCCAGCATTTT
-	13	TRBV13	-	TRBJ2-5	CASSLVRHETQYF	TGTGCCAGCAGCTTAGTGAGACATGAGACCCAGTACTTC
-	16	TRBV7-2	TRBD2	TRBJ2-3	CASSPSQAGGADTQYF	TGTGCCAGCAGCCCCAGTCAAGCGGGAGGAGCAGATACGCAGTATTTT
once	14	TRBV5-1	-	TRBJ1-1	CASSLVLMNTEAFF	TGCGCCAGCAGCTTGGTTCTTATGAACACTGAAGCTTTCTTT
-	16	TRBV4-3	TRBD1	TRBJ2-7	CASSQDFGTVSYEQYF	TGCGCCAGCAGCCAAGATTTTGGGACAGTTTCCTACGAGCAGTACTTC
once	16	TRBV5-4	-	TRBJ1-2	CASRPSGREGGYGYTF	TGTGCCAGCAGACCGTCAGGAAGGGAGGGCGGCTATGGCTACACCTTC
-	14	TRBV7-6	TRBD2	TRBJ2-5	CASRQSGRMETQYF	TGTGCCAGCAGGCAAAGCGGGAGGATGGAGACCCAGTACTTC
-	14	TRBV6-5	TRBD1	TRBJ2-2	CASTGTGGTGELFF	TGTGCCAGCACCGGGACAGGGGGTACCGGGGAGCTGTTTTTT
-	15	TRBV10-2	TRBD2	TRBJ2-7	CASSAPRDYNYEQYF	TGCGCCAGCAGTGCCCCAAGGGACTATAACTACGAGCAGTACTTC
-	18	TRBV19	TRBD2	TRBJ2-3	CASRMGLAGGTSTDTQYF	TGTGCCAGTAGGATGGGACTAGCGGGAGGAACTAGCACAGATACGCAGTATTTT
-	15	TRBV5-6	TRBD1	TRBJ2-5	CASSFTGGPQETQYF	TGTGCCAGCAGCTTCACAGGGGGCCCCCAAGAGACCCAGTACTTC
-	12	TRBV27	-	TRBJ2-7	CASRGSFGEQYF	TGTGCCAGCAGGGGCTCCTTCGGCGAGCAGTACTTC
-	13	TRBV6-6	TRBD1	TRBJ2-7	CASRRTGEGEQYF	TGTGCCAGCAGAAGGACAGGGGAAGGCGAGCAGTACTTC
-	15	TRBV11-2	TRBD1	TRBJ2-7	CASSAKLDRASEQYF	TGTGCCAGCAGCGCCAAACTAGACAGGGCAAGCGAGCAGTACTTC
once	14	TRBV7-2	-	TRBJ2-3	CASSLVRGADTQYF	TGTGCCAGCAGCTTAGTCAGGGGAGCAGATACGCAGTATTTT
-	15	TRBV7-6	TRBD2	TRBJ2-7	CASSKTSGSGGEQYF	TGTGCCAGCAGCAAGACTAGCGGGAGTGGGGGCGAGCAGTACTTC
-	15	TRBV27	-	TRBJ1-5	CASSFDSYSNQPQHF	TGTGCCAGCAGTTTCGACTCTTATAGCAATCAGCCCCAGCATTTT
-	14	TRBV30	TRBD1	TRBJ2-7	CAWSVWTGGYEQYF	TGTGCCTGGAGTGTATGGACAGGGGGTTACGAGCAGTACTTC